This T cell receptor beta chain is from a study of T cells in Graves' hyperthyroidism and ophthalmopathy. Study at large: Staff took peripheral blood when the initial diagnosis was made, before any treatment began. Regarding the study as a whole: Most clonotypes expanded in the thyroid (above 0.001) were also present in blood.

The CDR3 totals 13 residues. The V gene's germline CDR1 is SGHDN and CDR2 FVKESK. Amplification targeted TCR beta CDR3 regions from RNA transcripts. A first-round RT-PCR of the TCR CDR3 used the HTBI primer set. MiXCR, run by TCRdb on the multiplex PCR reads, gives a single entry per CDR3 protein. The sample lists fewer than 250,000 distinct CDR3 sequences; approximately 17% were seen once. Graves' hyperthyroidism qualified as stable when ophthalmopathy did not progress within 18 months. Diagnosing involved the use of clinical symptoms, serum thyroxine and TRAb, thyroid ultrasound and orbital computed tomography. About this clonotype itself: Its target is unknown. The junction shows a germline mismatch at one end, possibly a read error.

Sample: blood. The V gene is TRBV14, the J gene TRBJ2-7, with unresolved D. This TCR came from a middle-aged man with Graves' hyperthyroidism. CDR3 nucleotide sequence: TGTGCCAACAGCCAAGGGCTTTTAGGCGAGCAGTACTTC. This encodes CANSQGLLGEQYF.